This T cell receptor (beta chain) originates from a study of blood T cell repertoires in COVID-19. Trimming cost V 3 bases and J 5 bases; bases outside gene matches: 10. Germline assignment: CDR1 MNHNS and CDR2 SASEGT. This CDR3 has 16 amino acids. The table came from immunoSEQ multiplex PCR; TCRdb's copy has only in-frame clones and leaves some out. The data show around 350,000 clones, around 84% seen once. The origin of this receptor is a human donor in a cohort sampled during active COVID-19. J is TRBJ2-5 and V is TRBV6-1, with TRBD1 identical over 9 bases. Source material: peripheral blood. Here the CDR3 reads CASSDGDRGYRETQYF. CDR3 coding DNA: TGTGCCAGCAGTGACGGAGACAGGGGGTATCGGGAGACCCAGTACTTC.